The sequence of this TCR beta chain was determined in a study of spatial heterogeneity in lung cancer. CDR3 length: 17 residues. V was pared by 5 bases and J by 0 bases, with 17 bases between. Germline V lookup: CDR1 SGHTA, CDR2 FQGNSA. TCRdb processed the 5' RACE reads anew with MiXCR; each CDR3 protein has one entry. This table has 50,000 or so distinct CDR3 sequences, approximately 7.6% appearing once. The time point: sample taken at primary tumor resection. Unsorted whole RNA from tumor, nontumor lung or frozen PBMC underwent sequencing. The sequence was obtained from a female donor with early-stage non-small cell lung cancer. This material consisted of PBMCs, taken at surgery. The rearrangement joins TRBV7-2 to TRBJ2-4; D is tentatively TRBD1 or TRBD2 (5 bases each). DNA for the CDR3: TGTGCCAGCAGCGCAAACACAGGACTGGGAGCCAAAAACATTCAGTACTTC. Its translation is CASSANTGLGAKNIQYF.